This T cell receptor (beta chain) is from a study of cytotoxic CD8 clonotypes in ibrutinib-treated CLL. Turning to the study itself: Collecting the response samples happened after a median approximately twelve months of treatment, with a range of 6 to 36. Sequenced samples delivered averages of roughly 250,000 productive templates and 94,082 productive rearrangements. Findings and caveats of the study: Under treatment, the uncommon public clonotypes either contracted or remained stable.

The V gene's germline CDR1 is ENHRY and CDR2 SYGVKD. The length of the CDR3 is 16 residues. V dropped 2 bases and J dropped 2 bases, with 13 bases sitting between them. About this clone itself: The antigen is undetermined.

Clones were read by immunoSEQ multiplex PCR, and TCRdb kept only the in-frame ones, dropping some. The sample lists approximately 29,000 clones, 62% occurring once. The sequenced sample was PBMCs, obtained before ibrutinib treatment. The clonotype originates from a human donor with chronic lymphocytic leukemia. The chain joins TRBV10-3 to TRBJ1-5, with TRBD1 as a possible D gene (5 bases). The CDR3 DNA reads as TGTGCCATCAGTGAGGTAAGGGGATCGGGCAATCAGCCCCAGCATTTT. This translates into CAISEVRGSGNQPQHF.